Sequencing of this T cell receptor beta chain was carried out in a study of cytomegalovirus exposure and HLA in healthy donors. Losses at the gene ends were 4 bases for V and 8 bases for J; bases not matched to a gene: 2. The length of the CDR3 is 12 residues. Germline V gives CDR1 SGHDN, CDR2 FVKESK. Vbeta (60) and Jbeta (13) primers were used in the PCR. Sequencing used immunoSEQ multiplex PCR; TCRdb keeps in-frame clones, though not all of them. The sample has 220,000 or so clones, roughly 80% seen once; the top ten hold 3.8%. This receptor was taken from a male donor in good health and CMV-seronegative. The sample was PBMCs. The chain links TRBV14 to TRBJ1-2, with 9 bases aligning to TRBD1. This CDR3 reads CASSRTGEGYTF. The CDR3 DNA follows: TGTGCCAGCAGCCGGACAGGGGAGGGCTACACCTTC. Based on the CDR3 plus reference TRBV14 and TRBJ1-2, the full variable domain is EAGVTQFPSHSVIEKGQTVTLRCDPISGHDNLYWYRRVMGKEIKFLLHFVKESKQDESGMPNNRFLAERTGGTYSTLKVQPAELEDSGVYFCASSRTGEGYTFGSGTRLTVV.